Listed here are 6 T cell receptor beta chains from one sample, sequenced in a study of identical twins. TCRdb re-derived calls from the 5' RACE reads in MiXCR, one entry per CDR3 protein. This sample has some 790,000 distinct CDR3 sequences; about 20% occur once, and the top ten carry roughly 13%. These records were also assigned to another study, of T cells expressing NK-cell markers.

The specimen was PBMCs. The receptors stem from a woman under 30 in good health.

This clonotype has more than one count but fewer than ten. The chain has TRBV11-2 and TRBJ2-7, with D uncertain. Between the trimmed V and J ends, which lost 4 bases and 0 bases, there was a span of 7 bases. The length of the CDR3 is 13 residues. Germline V CDR1 and CDR2: SGHAT, FQNNGV. CDR3 protein: CASSSPASYEQYF. For the CDR3, the DNA is TGTGCCAGCAGCTCCCCCGCCTCCTACGAGCAGTACTTC.

This clonotype was seen a handful of times. The V call is TRBV4-2, the J call TRBJ2-2; 11 bases fit TRBD1. There are 16 residues in the CDR3. Germline V gene lookup returns CDR1 LGHNA and CDR2 YNFKEQ. After removal of 4 bases from V and 5 bases from J, the junction contained 6 bases not matched to a gene. Written as DNA, the CDR3 is TGTGCCAGCAGCCCGGGAGGGACAGGGGGAACCGGGGAGCTGTTTTTT. It yields the protein CASSPGGTGGTGELFF.

This clonotype has just a few counts. The J gene is TRBJ2-3, the V gene TRBV12-3 or TRBV12-4; 10 bases map to TRBD1. V lost 6 bases to trimming and J lost 8 bases; unmatched junction nucleotides: 8. The CDR3 totals 14 residues. This CDR3 reads CASRQDRGRSTQYF. The CDR3 DNA follows: TGTGCCAGCAGACAAGACAGGGGGCGGAGTACGCAGTATTTT.

There are many counts of this clonotype. The chain links TRBV7-6 to TRBJ1-6; unclear D gene. The germline V gene encodes CDR1 SGHVS and CDR2 FNYEAQ. V was clipped by 5 bases and J by 7 bases, with 12 bases between them. This CDR3 is 14 amino acids long. For the CDR3, the DNA is TGTGCCAGCAGCCTATTGAAGGCAAATTCACCCCTCCACTTT. Its protein product is CASSLLKANSPLHF.

This clonotype was seen only a few times. The rearrangement joins TRBV14 to TRBJ2-5; 13 bases are shared with TRBD2. Trimming removed 0 bases from V and 5 bases from J; junction bases left unmatched: 6. Germline lookup yields CDR1 SGHDN and CDR2 FVKESK. The CDR3 consists of 17 residues. CDR3 in amino acids: CASSQDWGLAGRETQYF. CDR3 in DNA: TGTGCCAGCAGCCAAGATTGGGGACTAGCGGGACGGGAGACCCAGTACTTC.

The chain uses TRBV7-2 and TRBJ2-7; TRBD2 matches 8 bases. CDR3 length: 15 residues. The trim removed 2 bases at V and 3 bases at J, leaving 6 bases unmatched. Germline-derived CDR1 and CDR2 are SGHTA and FQGNSA. CDR3 in amino acids: CASSLIAGPFYEQYF. CDR3 in DNA: TGTGCCAGCAGCTTAATAGCGGGGCCCTTCTACGAGCAGTACTTC.